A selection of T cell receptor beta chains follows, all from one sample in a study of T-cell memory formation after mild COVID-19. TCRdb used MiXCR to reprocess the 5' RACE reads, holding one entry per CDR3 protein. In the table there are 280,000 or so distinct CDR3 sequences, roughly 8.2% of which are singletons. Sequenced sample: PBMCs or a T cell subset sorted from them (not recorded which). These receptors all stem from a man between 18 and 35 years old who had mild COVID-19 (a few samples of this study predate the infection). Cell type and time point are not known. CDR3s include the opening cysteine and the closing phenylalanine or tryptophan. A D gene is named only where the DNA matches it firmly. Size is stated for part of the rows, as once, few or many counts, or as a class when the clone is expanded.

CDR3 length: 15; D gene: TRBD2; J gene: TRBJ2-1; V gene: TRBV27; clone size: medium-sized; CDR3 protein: CASSLSGGPANEQFF; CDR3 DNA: TGTGCCAGCAGTCTAAGCGGGGGCCCAGCCAATGAGCAGTTCTTC
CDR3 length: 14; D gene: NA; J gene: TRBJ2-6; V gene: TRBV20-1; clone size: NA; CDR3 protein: CSAKETSGANVLTF; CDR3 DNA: TGCAGTGCTAAAGAAACCTCTGGGGCCAACGTCCTGACTTTC
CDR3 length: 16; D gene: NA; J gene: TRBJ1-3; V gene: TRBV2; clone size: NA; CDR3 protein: CASSVGPGVSGNTIYF; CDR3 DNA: TGTGCCAGCAGTGTGGGACCGGGAGTCTCCGGAAACACCATATATTTT
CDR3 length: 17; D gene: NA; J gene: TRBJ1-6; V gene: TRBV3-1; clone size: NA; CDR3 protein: CASSQKDGLSYNSPLHF; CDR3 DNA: TGTGCCAGCAGCCAGAAGGACGGACTCTCCTATAATTCACCCCTCCACTTT
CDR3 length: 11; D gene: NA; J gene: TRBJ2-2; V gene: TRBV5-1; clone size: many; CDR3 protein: CASGDTGELFF; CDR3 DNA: TGCGCCAGCGGAGACACCGGGGAGCTGTTTTTT
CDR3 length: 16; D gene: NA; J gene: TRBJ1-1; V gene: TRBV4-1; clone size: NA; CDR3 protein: CASSQKTRAWDTEAFF; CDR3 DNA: TGCGCCAGCAGCCAAAAAACTAGGGCGTGGGACACTGAAGCTTTCTTT
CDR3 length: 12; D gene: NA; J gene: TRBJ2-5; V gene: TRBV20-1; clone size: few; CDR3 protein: CSARDPLATQYF; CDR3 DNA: TGCAGTGCTAGAGATCCCTTAGCGACCCAGTACTTC
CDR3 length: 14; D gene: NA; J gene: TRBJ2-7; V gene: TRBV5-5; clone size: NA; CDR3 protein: CASSLGANSYEQYF; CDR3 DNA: TGTGCCAGCAGCTTGGGTGCCAACTCCTACGAGCAGTACTTC
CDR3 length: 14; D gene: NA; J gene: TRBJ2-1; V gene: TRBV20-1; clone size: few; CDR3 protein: CSARPDDYYNEQFF; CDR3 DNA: TGCAGTGCTAGACCCGACGATTACTACAATGAGCAGTTCTTC
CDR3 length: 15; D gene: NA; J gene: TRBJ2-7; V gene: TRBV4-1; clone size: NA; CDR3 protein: CASSQAGRDPYEQYF; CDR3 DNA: TGCGCCAGCAGCCAAGCAGGGCGTGACCCCTACGAGCAGTACTTC
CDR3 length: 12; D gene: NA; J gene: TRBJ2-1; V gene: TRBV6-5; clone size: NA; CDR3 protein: CASFSNYNEQFF; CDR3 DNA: TGTGCCAGCTTTAGCAACTACAATGAGCAGTTCTTC
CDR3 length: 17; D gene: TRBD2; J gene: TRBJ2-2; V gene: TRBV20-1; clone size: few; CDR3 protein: CSARTSDHEQNTGELFF; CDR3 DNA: TGCAGTGCTAGAACTAGCGATCATGAACAGAACACCGGGGAGCTGTTTTTT
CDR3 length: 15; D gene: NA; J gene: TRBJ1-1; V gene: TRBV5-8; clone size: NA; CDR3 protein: CASSPRWGRNTEAFF; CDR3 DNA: TGTGCCAGCAGCCCGAGGTGGGGCCGGAACACTGAAGCTTTCTTT
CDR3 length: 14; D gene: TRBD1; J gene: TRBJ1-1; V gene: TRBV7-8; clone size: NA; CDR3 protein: CASSFRGKGTEAFF; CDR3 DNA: TGTGCCAGCAGCTTCAGGGGGAAAGGCACTGAAGCTTTCTTT
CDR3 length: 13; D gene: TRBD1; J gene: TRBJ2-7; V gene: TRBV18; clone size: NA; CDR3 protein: CASHGTGTYEQYF; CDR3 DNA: TGTGCCAGCCACGGGACAGGGACCTACGAGCAGTACTTC
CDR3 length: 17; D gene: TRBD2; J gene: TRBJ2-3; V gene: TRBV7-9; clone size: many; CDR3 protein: CASRPGLAGLSTDTQYF; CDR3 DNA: TGTGCCAGCAGACCGGGACTAGCGGGGCTTAGCACAGATACGCAGTATTTT
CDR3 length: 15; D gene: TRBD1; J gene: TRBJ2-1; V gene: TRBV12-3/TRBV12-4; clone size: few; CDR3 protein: CASSLGGDRANEQFF; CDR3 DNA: TGTGCCAGCAGTTTAGGTGGGGACAGGGCTAATGAGCAGTTCTTC
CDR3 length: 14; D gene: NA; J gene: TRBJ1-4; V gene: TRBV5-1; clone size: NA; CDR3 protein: CASSPTGFHEKLFF; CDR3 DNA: TGCGCCAGCAGCCCGACAGGATTTCATGAAAAACTGTTTTTT
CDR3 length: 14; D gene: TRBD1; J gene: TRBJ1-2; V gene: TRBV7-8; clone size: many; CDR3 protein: CASSLGQTNYGYTF; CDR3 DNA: TGTGCCAGCAGCTTGGGACAGACTAACTATGGCTACACCTTC
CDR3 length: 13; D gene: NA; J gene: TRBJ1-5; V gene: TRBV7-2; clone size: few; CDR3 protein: CASSDDSNQPQHF; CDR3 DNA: TGTGCCAGCAGCGACGACAGCAATCAGCCCCAGCATTTT
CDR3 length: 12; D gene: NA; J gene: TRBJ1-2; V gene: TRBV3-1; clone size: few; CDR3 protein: CASSHGLYGYTF; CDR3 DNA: TGTGCCAGCAGCCATGGCCTTTATGGCTACACCTTC
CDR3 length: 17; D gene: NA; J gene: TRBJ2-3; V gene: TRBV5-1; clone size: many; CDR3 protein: CASSVRALGAGTDTQYF; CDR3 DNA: TGCGCCAGCAGCGTCCGGGCTTTAGGGGCCGGCACAGATACGCAGTATTTT
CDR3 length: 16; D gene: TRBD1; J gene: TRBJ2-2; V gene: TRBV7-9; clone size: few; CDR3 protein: CASSEYRGPRTGELFF; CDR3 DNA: TGTGCCAGCAGCGAGTACAGGGGGCCGCGCACCGGGGAGCTGTTTTTT
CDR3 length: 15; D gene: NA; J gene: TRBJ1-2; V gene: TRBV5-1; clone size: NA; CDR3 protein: CASSWGAREDYGYTF; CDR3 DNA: TGCGCCAGCAGCTGGGGGGCCCGGGAGGACTATGGCTACACCTTC
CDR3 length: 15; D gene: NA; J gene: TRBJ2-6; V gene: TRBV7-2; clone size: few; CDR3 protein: CARRVIVSGANVLTF; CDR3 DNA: TGTGCCCGGAGGGTCATCGTCTCTGGGGCCAACGTCCTGACTTTC
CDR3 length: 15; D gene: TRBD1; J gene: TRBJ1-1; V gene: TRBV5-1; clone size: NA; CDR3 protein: CASSGRQGLGTEAFF; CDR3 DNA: TGCGCCAGCAGCGGAAGACAGGGGTTGGGGACTGAAGCTTTCTTT
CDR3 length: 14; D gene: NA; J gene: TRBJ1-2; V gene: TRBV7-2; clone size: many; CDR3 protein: CASSLLLGNYGYTF; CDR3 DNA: TGTGCCAGCAGCTTACTTTTGGGGAACTATGGCTACACCTTC
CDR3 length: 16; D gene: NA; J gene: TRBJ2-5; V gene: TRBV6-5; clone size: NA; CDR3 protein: CASTIRGGGVQETQYF; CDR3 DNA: TGTGCCAGCACCATTAGGGGGGGTGGGGTCCAAGAGACCCAGTACTTC
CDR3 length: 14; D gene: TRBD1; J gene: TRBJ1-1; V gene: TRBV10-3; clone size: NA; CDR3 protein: CAISGTGGAGEAFF; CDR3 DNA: TGTGCCATCAGTGGGACAGGGGGCGCGGGTGAAGCTTTCTTT
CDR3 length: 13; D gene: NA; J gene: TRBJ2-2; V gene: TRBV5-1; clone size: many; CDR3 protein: CASSLGLTGELFF; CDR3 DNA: TGCGCCAGCAGCTTGGGGCTCACCGGGGAGCTGTTTTTT
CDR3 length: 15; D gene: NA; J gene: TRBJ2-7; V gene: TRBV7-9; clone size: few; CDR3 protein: CASSPTGSSSYEQYF; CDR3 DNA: TGTGCCAGCAGCCCGACAGGCTCCAGCTCCTACGAGCAGTACTTC
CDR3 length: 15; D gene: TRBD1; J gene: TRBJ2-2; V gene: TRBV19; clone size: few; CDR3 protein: CASSIDRGFAGELFF; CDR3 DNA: TGTGCCAGTAGTATCGACAGGGGGTTCGCCGGGGAGCTGTTTTTT
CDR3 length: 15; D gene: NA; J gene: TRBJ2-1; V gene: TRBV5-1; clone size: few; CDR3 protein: CASREGVTSYNEQFF; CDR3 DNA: TGCGCCAGCAGAGAGGGGGTTACGTCCTACAATGAGCAGTTCTTC
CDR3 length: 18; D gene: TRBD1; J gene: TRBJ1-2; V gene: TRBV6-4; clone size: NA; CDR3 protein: CASSMEGQGIGANYGYTF; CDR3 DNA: TGTGCCAGCAGTATGGAGGGACAGGGAATTGGAGCTAACTATGGCTACACCTTC
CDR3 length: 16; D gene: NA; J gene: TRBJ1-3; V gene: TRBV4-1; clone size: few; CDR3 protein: CASSQGTGGSGNTIYF; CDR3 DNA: TGCGCCAGCAGCCAAGGTACGGGTGGCTCTGGAAACACCATATATTTT
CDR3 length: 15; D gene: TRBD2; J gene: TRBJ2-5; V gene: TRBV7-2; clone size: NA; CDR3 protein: CASSLRAGGQETQYF; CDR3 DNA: TGTGCCAGCAGCTTAAGAGCGGGGGGGCAGGAGACCCAGTACTTC
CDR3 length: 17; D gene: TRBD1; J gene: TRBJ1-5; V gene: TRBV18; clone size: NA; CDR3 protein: CASSPRVVLGQGQPQHF; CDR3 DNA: TGTGCCAGCTCACCACGTGTGGTTCTGGGACAGGGTCAGCCCCAGCATTTT
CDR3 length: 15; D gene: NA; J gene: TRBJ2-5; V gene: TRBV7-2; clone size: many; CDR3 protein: CASSRRGSGQETQYF; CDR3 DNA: TGTGCCAGCAGCCGGAGAGGTAGCGGACAAGAGACCCAGTACTTC
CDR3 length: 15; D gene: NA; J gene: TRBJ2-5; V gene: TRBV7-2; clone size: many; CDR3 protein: CASSFRGGHQETQYF; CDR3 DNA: TGTGCCAGCAGCTTTCGCGGGGGCCACCAAGAGACCCAGTACTTC
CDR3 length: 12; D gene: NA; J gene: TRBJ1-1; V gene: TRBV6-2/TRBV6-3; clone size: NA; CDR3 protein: CASSYGENKAFF; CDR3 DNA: TGTGCCAGCAGTTATGGGGAGAACAAAGCTTTCTTT
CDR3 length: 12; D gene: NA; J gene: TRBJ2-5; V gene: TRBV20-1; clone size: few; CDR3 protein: CSAARPEETQYF; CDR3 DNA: TGCAGTGCGGCCCGCCCGGAAGAGACCCAGTACTTC
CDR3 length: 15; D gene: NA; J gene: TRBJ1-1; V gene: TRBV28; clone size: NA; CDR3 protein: CASPPRGGRSTEAFF; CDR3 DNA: TGTGCCAGCCCTCCTCGAGGGGGACGTAGCACTGAAGCTTTCTTT
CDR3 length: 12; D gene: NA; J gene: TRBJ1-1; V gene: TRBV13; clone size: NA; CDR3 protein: CASIQSQGRAFF; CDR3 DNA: TGTGCCAGCATCCAATCGCAGGGTAGAGCTTTCTTT
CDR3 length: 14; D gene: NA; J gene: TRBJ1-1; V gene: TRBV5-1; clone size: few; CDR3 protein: CASSLDISGGGAFF; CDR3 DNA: TGCGCCAGCAGCTTGGATATCTCAGGCGGGGGAGCTTTCTTT
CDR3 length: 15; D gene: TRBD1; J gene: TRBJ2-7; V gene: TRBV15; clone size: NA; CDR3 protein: CATSSPTGPIDEQYF; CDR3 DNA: TGTGCCACCAGCAGCCCGACAGGGCCCATTGACGAGCAGTACTTC